Listed here are 25 T cell receptor beta chains from one sample, sequenced in a study of Ad26.COV2.S vaccination and SARS-CoV-2 variants. The protocol was immunoSEQ multiplex PCR, while the TCRdb copy is restricted to in-frame clones and leaves out a portion. The top ten clones hold 1.5% to 2% of a sample with around 500,000 clones, approximately 90% of them seen once. The treatment here: around 19 received Ad26.COV2.S at low or high dose, single or two shots; a few received placebo; per-sample allocation not given. At day 63 after the first vaccine or placebo injection, samples were drawn. Sequenced material: peripheral blood, taken in a trial of Ad26.COV2.S vaccine versus placebo. These receptors all come from a person aged 18 to 65 who received the Ad26.COV2.S COVID-19 vaccine or a placebo.

This clone is a singleton in its sample. The chain links TRBV9 to TRBJ1-2; tentatively, D is TRBD1 (5 bases). Germline V gene sequence: CDR1 SGDLS, CDR2 YYNGEE. This CDR3 comprises 14 residues. Trimming removed 3 bases from V and 2 bases from J, with 11 bases in between. CDR3 sequence (DNA): TGTGCCAGCAGCGGTAGGGGTCCCAACTATGGCTACACCTTC. This translates into CASSGRGPNYGYTF.

The rearrangement uses TRBV18 and TRBJ1-2, with unresolved D. Germline V gene sequence: CDR1 KGHSH, CDR2 LQKENI. CDR3 length equals 14 residues. V was cut by 0 bases and J by 8 bases, with 13 bases left in between. CDR3 nucleotides: TGTGCCAGCTCACCACCGGGCATCGGGGAGGGCTACACCTTC. Translating gives CASSPPGIGEGYTF.

V is TRBV11-2 and J is TRBJ2-7; possibly TRBD1 or TRBD2 for D (5 bases each). The CDR3 spans 17 residues. In germline, CDR1 is SGHAT, CDR2 FQNNGV. Trimming pared 0 bases from V and 3 bases from J, leaving 18 bases between. CDR3 in DNA: TGTGCCAGCAGCTTAGATGAGGGGTCCAACCTATTCTACGAGCAGTACTTC. This sequence encodes CASSLDEGSNLFYEQYF. The variable domain in full, completed from reference TRBV11-2 and TRBJ2-7, reads EAGVAQSPRYKIIEKRQSVAFWCNPISGHATLYWYQQILGQGPKLLIQFQNNGVVDDSQLPKDRFSAERLKGVDSTLKIQPAKLEDSAVYLCASSLDEGSNLFYEQYFGPGTRLTVT.

DNA of the CDR3: TGTGCCAGCAGTCTTACCGCAGGGTTAAACAATGAAAAACTGTTTTTT. Translated, it gives CASSLTAGLNNEKLFF. This sequence joins TRBV27 and TRBJ1-4; TRBD1 might be the D (5 bases). V lost 5 bases, J lost 5 bases, and 18 bases lay in between. The CDR3 contains 16 residues. Germline V gene data show CDR1 as MNHEY and CDR2 as SMNVEV (reference sequence).

V usage is TRBV29-1 and J usage is TRBJ2-3, with D tentatively TRBD1 or TRBD2 (5 bases each). V lost 6 bases and J 3 bases, leaving 16 bases between the germline ends. Germline CDR1 is SQVTM and CDR2 is ANQGSEA. This CDR3 has 14 amino acids. Here the CDR3 DNA reads TGCAGCGTGTGGTGGGGGACGGCGACAGATACGCAGTATTTT. Translation gives CSVWWGTATDTQYF.

The genes are TRBV10-3 and TRBJ2-1, with D unresolved. The CDR3 runs to 15 residues. Germline CDR1 ENHRY, CDR2 SYGVKD. V lost 7 bases and J 0 bases, leaving 13 bases between the germline ends. The CDR3 loop is CAIKTRASSYNEQFF. The CDR3 DNA sequence: TGTGCCATCAAGACACGGGCTAGCTCCTACAATGAGCAGTTCTTC.

The rearrangement joins TRBV24-1 to TRBJ2-3, with TRBD2 matching over 11 bases. The CDR3 consists of 14 residues. In germline, CDR1 is KGHDR, CDR2 SFDVKD. V was pared by 9 bases and J by 5 bases, with 6 bases of the junction left unmatched. The CDR3 here is CATLLAGELDTQYF. The CDR3, as DNA: TGTGCCACCCTACTAGCGGGAGAGCTAGATACGCAGTATTTT.

The rearrangement links TRBV7-2 to TRBJ1-5; D unclear. Per germline, CDR1 SGHTA and CDR2 FQGNSA. This CDR3 region has 14 residues. V was pared by 0 bases and J by 7 bases, with 10 bases between. CDR3 protein: CASSLAGGYQPQHF. In DNA form, the CDR3 reads TGTGCCAGCAGCTTAGCGGGAGGGTACCAGCCCCAGCATTTT.

The chain combines TRBV29-1 with TRBJ2-2, with TRBD1 matching 9 bases. Per the germline V gene, CDR1 is SQVTM and CDR2 is ANQGSEA. The CDR3 is 13 amino acids. Trimming took 6 bases from V and 6 from J; bases not matched to a gene: 5. The CDR3 nucleotides read TGCAGCGTCGGGACAGGGTGGGCCGGGGAGCTGTTTTTT. Encoded protein: CSVGTGWAGELFF.

The chain is built from TRBV6-5 and TRBJ1-4, with D unresolved. Deletions cut 2 bases from V and 0 bases from J, with 10 bases between. The CDR3 contains 16 residues. Germline CDR1 is MNHEY and CDR2 is SVGAGI. In DNA form, the CDR3 reads TGTGCCAGCAGTTACAGAGCAGGCCCAACTAATGAAAAACTGTTTTTT. Residues: CASSYRAGPTNEKLFF.

The J gene is TRBJ2-6, the V gene TRBV5-5; D possibly corresponds to TRBD1 (5 bases). This CDR3 has 18 residues. Germline V CDR1 and CDR2: SGHKS, YYEKEE (reference sequence). V was trimmed by 6 bases and J by 1 base, leaving 20 bases between them. In DNA form, the CDR3 reads TGTGCCAGCACCACCACGCCAACCCAGGGTTCTGGGGCCAACGTCCTGACTTTC. Its protein is CASTTTPTQGSGANVLTF.

The genes are TRBV11-2 and TRBJ2-1; 10 bases fit TRBD2. The CDR3 spans 15 residues. The trim removed 4 bases at V and 4 bases at J, leaving 4 bases unmatched. CDR1 and CDR2 from the germline V gene are SGHAT and FQNNGV. CDR3 loop: CASSSTSGKYNEQFF. The CDR3 DNA follows: TGTGCCAGCAGCTCCACTAGCGGGAAGTACAATGAGCAGTTCTTC.

The genes are TRBV5-1 and TRBJ2-3; D is uncertain. With 4 bases removed from V and 4 bases from J, the gap between germline ends came to 16 bases. CDR3 length: 15 residues. Germline V gene sequence: CDR1 SGHRS, CDR2 YFSETQ. The CDR3 sequence is CASSPRSPLADTQYF. The CDR3 coding sequence is TGCGCCAGCAGCCCACGGTCCCCACTTGCAGATACGCAGTATTTT.

This clone was seen only once. The chain has TRBV5-4 and TRBJ2-7, with TRBD1 matching over 7 bases. The CDR3 loop spans 16 amino acids. Germline V gene data show CDR1 as SGHNT and CDR2 as YYREEE (reference sequence). J was trimmed by 3 bases and V by 2 bases; bases with no gene match: 11. The CDR3 nucleotides are TGTGCCAGCAGCTTTAGACAGGGTAAACACCTCTACGAGCAGTACTTC. This sequence encodes CASSFRQGKHLYEQYF.

The rearrangement uses TRBV6-2 or TRBV6-3 and TRBJ1-6, with 8 bases that match TRBD1. CDR3 size: 19 residues. J lost 0 bases, V lost 0 bases, and 7 bases had no gene match. CDR1 and CDR2 (germline): MNHEY, SVGEGT. This CDR3 reads CASSYSSTGASSYNSPLHF. Here the CDR3 DNA reads TGTGCCAGCAGTTACTCGTCGACAGGGGCGAGCTCCTATAATTCACCCCTCCACTTT.

This clone was seen just once. The V call is TRBV27, the J call TRBJ2-1; D tentatively reads TRBD1 or TRBD2 (6 bases each). The CDR3 runs to 16 residues. Germline-derived CDR1 and CDR2 are MNHEY and SMNVEV (reference sequence). V was clipped by 6 bases and J by 3 bases, with 18 bases between them. CDR3 amino acids: CASSYLGGGFYNEQFF. DNA of the CDR3: TGTGCCAGCAGCTATCTCGGAGGGGGATTCTACAATGAGCAGTTCTTC.

The V and J genes are TRBV7-9 and TRBJ1-1, with unresolved D. The V gene lost 1 base and the J gene lost 0 bases, with 12 bases spanning the gap. The V gene's germline CDR1 is SEHNR and CDR2 FQNEAQ (reference sequence). The CDR3 sequence is 16 residues long. The CDR3 DNA reads as TGTGCCAGCAGCTTAGAACCGGGCCCGGTGAACACTGAAGCTTTCTTT. It is translated as CASSLEPGPVNTEAFF.

The rearrangement links TRBV5-1 to TRBJ2-3; D possibly corresponds to TRBD2 (5 bases). The V gene lost 0 bases and the J gene lost 6 bases, with 8 bases spanning the gap. CDR3 length: 13 amino acids. The germline gives CDR1 SGHRS, CDR2 YFSETQ. For the CDR3, the DNA is TGCGCCAGCAGCTTGGTAGCGCTCGATACGCAGTATTTT. Protein: CASSLVALDTQYF.

This chain joins TRBV9 and TRBJ2-1; D perhaps matches TRBD1 (5 bases). Germline CDR1 SGDLS, CDR2 YYNGEE. V lost 3 bases to trimming and J lost 7 bases, with 20 bases between them. This CDR3 spans 16 amino acids. CDR3 residues: CASSDPWGRAGNEQFF. The CDR3, as DNA: TGTGCCAGCAGCGATCCCTGGGGCAGAGCTGGGAATGAGCAGTTCTTC.

V usage is TRBV18 and J usage is TRBJ1-2; 8 bases fit TRBD1. Germline V lookup: CDR1 KGHSH, CDR2 LQKENI. This CDR3 is built from 15 residues. Trimming cost V 3 bases and J 7 bases; bases outside gene matches: 10. Here the CDR3 DNA reads TGTGCCAGCTCACCTTTGGACAGGGAGGGAGGTGGCTACACCTTC. Translated: CASSPLDREGGGYTF.

The gene calls are TRBV5-4 and TRBJ1-1, with D maybe TRBD1 (6 bases). V lost 0 bases and J lost 4, with 13 bases in between. The CDR3 is 15 residues long. The germline V gene encodes CDR1 SGHNT and CDR2 YYREEE (reference sequence). In DNA form, the CDR3 reads TGTGCCAGCAGCTTGGCTCGGTTAGGGGGCACTGAAGCTTTCTTT. Protein sequence: CASSLARLGGTEAFF.

The rearrangement joins TRBV30 to TRBJ1-3; D may be TRBD1 (6 bases). With 4 bases removed from V and 8 bases from J, the gap between germline ends came to 21 bases. Germline V gene data show CDR1 as GTSNPN and CDR2 as SVGIG (reference sequence). The CDR3 loop spans 15 amino acids. The CDR3: CAWNVGAPLGDTIYF. CDR3 nucleotides: TGTGCCTGGAATGTGGGGGCCCCCTTGGGCGACACCATATATTTT.

The genes are TRBV9 and TRBJ2-5, with 10 positions matching TRBD2. Trimming cost V 4 bases and J 5 bases; bases outside gene matches: 11. In germline, CDR1 is SGDLS, CDR2 YYNGEE. The CDR3 runs to 16 residues. CDR3 coding DNA: TGTGCCAGCAGCCCACAACCAGCGGGAGGGCCTGAGACCCAGTACTTC. Translation gives CASSPQPAGGPETQYF.

This chain uses TRBV11-2 with TRBJ2-5; D might be TRBD1 or TRBD2, each matching 5 bases. V gave up 0 bases and J gave up 4 bases, with 6 bases separating them. The CDR3 runs to 13 residues. Germline values: CDR1 SGHAT, CDR2 FQNNGV. CDR3 residues: CASSLDGGETQYF. The CDR3 nucleotides are TGTGCCAGCAGCTTAGATGGGGGAGAGACCCAGTACTTC.

This clone showed up just a few times. The V call is TRBV2, the J call TRBJ1-2; D may be TRBD1 (6 bases). From germline, CDR1 is SNHLY and CDR2 FYNNEI. The CDR3 runs 14 residues. V was trimmed by 5 bases and J by 0 bases, leaving 10 bases between them. The chain's CDR3 is CASSKQGSNYGYTF. The CDR3 DNA reads TGTGCCAGCAGTAAACAGGGTTCTAACTATGGCTACACCTTC.